One sample yielded the 10 T cell receptor beta chains listed below, sequenced in a study of blood T cell repertoires in COVID-19 (dated by TCRdb to the early 2020s). Library creation used the immunoSEQ multiplex PCR assay. This immuneACCESS table, as held by TCRdb, lists in-frame sequences with V and J called but not all clones. Of the missing ones, under half trace to an unresolved V gene in checked studies; the others have no known cause. The sample table contains some 180,000 clones; only one count was recorded for around 83% of them. The ten largest clones take up roughly a fifth of the sample. The sequenced sample was peripheral blood. Receptors originate from a woman in her 70s who had recovered from COVID-19.

The chain carries TRBV4-3 and TRBJ2-3; TRBD2 matches at 11 bases. Germline CDR1 and CDR2: LGHNA and YSLEER. This CDR3 is 19 amino acids long. V lost 4 bases, J lost 1 base, and 13 bases stayed unmatched. CDR3 amino acids: CASSPRLAGTSPGTDTQYF. CDR3 DNA: TGCGCCAGCAGCCCACGACTAGCGGGGACATCCCCTGGCACAGATACGCAGTATTTT.

This clone showed up just once. This chain links TRBV7-9 with TRBJ2-2; tentative D call: TRBD2 (7 bases). V was cut by 0 bases and J by 0 bases, with 11 bases left in between. Germline CDR1 is SEHNR and CDR2 is FQNEAQ (reference sequence). The CDR3 loop spans 17 amino acids. Here the CDR3 reads CASSLAGGPANTGELFF. The CDR3 bases are TGTGCCAGCAGCTTAGCGGGGGGGCCCGCGAACACCGGGGAGCTGTTTTTT. Full variable domain (missing parts from reference TRBV7-9 and TRBJ2-2): DTGVSQNPRHKITKRGQNVTFRCDPISEHNRLYWYRQTLGQGPEFLTYFQNEAQLEKSRLLSDRFSAERPKGSFSTLEIQRTEQGDSAMYLCASSLAGGPANTGELFFGEGSRLTVL.

V is TRBV10-3 and J is TRBJ2-7, with no clear D. V was pared by 0 bases and J by 6 bases, with 15 bases between. CDR3 size: 15 residues. CDR1 is ENHRY, CDR2 SYGVKD, per germline. In DNA, the CDR3 is TGTGCCATCAGTGAGTCTGGGCCAACCATGGGCGAGCAGTACTTC. Amino acid sequence: CAISESGPTMGEQYF.

A note on this clone: An end of the junction differs from the germline gene, which may be a read error. The chain joins TRBV9 to TRBJ2-7; D perhaps matches TRBD2 (6 bases). Germline CDR1 reads SGDLS; CDR2 reads YYNGEE. The CDR3 covers 14 residues. CDR3 in DNA: TGTGCCAGCAGCCCTACAGGCCCCAGGGCGGGGCTTTCCTTC. It encodes CASSPTGPRAGLSF.

This clone was recorded a few times. The sample contains more than one DNA sequence encoding this CDR3. The rearrangement joins TRBV18 to TRBJ1-1; tentatively, D is TRBD1 (6 bases). In germline, CDR1 is KGHSH, CDR2 LQKENI. Between the trimmed V and J ends, which lost 1 base and 5 bases, there was a span of 8 bases. The CDR3 extends over 13 amino acids. The chain's CDR3 is CASSPQQGTEAFF. The CDR3 nucleotides read TGTGCCAGCTCACCACAGCAGGGGACTGAAGCTTTCTTT.

CDR3 sequence reads: CASSLGPTLGDNEQFF. In nucleotides, the CDR3 is TGCGCCAGCAGCTTGGGTCCTACCCTCGGGGACAATGAGCAGTTCTTC. The genes are TRBV5-1 and TRBJ2-1; possibly TRBD2 for D (5 bases). V dropped 0 bases and J dropped 5 bases, with 15 bases sitting between them. The CDR3 spans 16 residues. Germline V CDR1 and CDR2: SGHRS, YFSETQ.

The V call is TRBV18, the J call TRBJ2-7; D might be TRBD2 (5 bases). CDR1 and CDR2 from the germline V gene are KGHSH and LQKENI. The ends were cut back, 0 bases at V and 0 bases at J, with 6 bases in the middle. CDR3 length: 14 residues. CDR3: CASSPPGSSYEQYF. In nucleotides, the CDR3 is TGTGCCAGCTCACCACCAGGGAGCTCCTACGAGCAGTACTTC.

This sequence joins TRBV7-3 and TRBJ2-2, with TRBD1 as a possible D gene (6 bases). The CDR3 sequence is 17 residues long. The V and J ends lost 2 bases and 0 bases respectively, with 13 bases between them. CDR1 is SGHTA, CDR2 FQGTGA, per germline. CDR3 nucleotides: TGTGCCAGCAGCTTACCAGGGGCCTTCGCGAACACCGGGGAGCTGTTTTTT. Amino acids: CASSLPGAFANTGELFF.

CDR3 nucleotides: TGTGCCAGCAGCCGGGGACAGGGATGGGGCTACACCTTC. This translates into CASSRGQGWGYTF. The chain links TRBV6-2 or TRBV6-3 to TRBJ1-2; 9 nucleotides match TRBD1. Germline V gene lookup returns CDR1 MNHEY and CDR2 SVGEGT. The V segment lost 6 bases and the J segment 8 bases; nucleotides outside the gene matches: 7. The CDR3 is 13 residues long.

The rearrangement uses TRBV27 and TRBJ1-2, with TRBD1 identical over 7 bases. Germline V gives CDR1 MNHEY, CDR2 SMNVEV (reference sequence). Trimming cost V 3 bases and J 3 bases; bases outside gene matches: 1. The CDR3 is made up of 13 amino acids. The CDR3 spells CASSFDRDYGYTF. CDR3 coding DNA: TGTGCCAGCAGTTTCGACAGGGACTATGGCTACACCTTC.